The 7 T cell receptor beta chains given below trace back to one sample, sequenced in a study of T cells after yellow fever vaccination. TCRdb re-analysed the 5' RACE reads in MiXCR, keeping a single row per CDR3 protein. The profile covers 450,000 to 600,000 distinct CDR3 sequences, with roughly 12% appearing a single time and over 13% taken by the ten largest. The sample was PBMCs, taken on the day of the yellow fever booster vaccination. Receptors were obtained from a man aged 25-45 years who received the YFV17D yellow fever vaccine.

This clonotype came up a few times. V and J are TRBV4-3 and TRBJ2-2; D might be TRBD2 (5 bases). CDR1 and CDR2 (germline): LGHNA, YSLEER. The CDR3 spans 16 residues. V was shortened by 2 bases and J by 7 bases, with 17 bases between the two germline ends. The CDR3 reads CASSQKEARDGGELFF. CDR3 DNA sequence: TGCGCCAGCAGCCAAAAAGAGGCGAGGGATGGCGGGGAGCTGTTTTTT.

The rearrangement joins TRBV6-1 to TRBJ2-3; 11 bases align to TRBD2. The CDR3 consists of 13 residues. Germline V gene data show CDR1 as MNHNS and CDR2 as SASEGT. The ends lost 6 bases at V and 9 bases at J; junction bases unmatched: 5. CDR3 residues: CASSLTSGITQYF. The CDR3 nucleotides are TGTGCCAGCAGCCTGACTAGCGGGATAACGCAGTATTTT.

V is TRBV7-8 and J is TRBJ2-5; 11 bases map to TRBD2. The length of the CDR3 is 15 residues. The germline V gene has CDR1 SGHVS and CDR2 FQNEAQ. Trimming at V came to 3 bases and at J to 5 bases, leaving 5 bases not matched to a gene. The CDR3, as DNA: TGTGCCAGCAGCTTGCAGGGACTAGCGGAGGAGACCCAGTACTTC. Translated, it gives CASSLQGLAEETQYF. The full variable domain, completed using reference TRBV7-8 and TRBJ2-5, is GAGVSQSPRYKVAKRGQDVALRCDPISGHVSLFWYQQALGQGPEFLTYFQNEAQLDKSGLPSDRFFAERPEGSVSTLKIQRTQQEDSAVYLCASSLQGLAEETQYFGPGTRLLVL.

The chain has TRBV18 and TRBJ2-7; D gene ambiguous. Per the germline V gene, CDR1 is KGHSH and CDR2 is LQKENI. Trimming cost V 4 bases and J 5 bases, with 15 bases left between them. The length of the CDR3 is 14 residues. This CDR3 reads CASSLAQSGNEQYF. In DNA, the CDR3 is TGTGCCAGCTCACTCGCCCAGTCGGGTAACGAGCAGTACTTC.

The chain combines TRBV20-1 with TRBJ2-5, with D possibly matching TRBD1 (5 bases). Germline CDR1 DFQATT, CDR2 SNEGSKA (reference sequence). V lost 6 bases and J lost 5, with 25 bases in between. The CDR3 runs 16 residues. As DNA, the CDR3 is TGCAGTGCCCGACCCGGAATGGCAAACAGGCGGGAGACCCAGTACTTC. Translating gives CSARPGMANRRETQYF.

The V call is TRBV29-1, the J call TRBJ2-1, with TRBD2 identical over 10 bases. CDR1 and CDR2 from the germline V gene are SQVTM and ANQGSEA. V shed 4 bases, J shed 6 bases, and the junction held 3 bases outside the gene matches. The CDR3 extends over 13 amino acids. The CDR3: CSVVAGGFNEQFF. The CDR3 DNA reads TGCAGCGTTGTAGCGGGAGGTTTCAATGAGCAGTTCTTC.

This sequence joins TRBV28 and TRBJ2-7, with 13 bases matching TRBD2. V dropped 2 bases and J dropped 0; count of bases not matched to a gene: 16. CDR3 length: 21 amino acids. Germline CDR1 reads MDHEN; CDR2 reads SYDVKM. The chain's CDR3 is CASSLPTAHPGLAGSSYEQYF. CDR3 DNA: TGTGCCAGCAGTTTACCTACTGCGCACCCGGGACTAGCGGGAAGCTCCTACGAGCAGTACTTC. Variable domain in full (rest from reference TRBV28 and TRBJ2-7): DVKVTQSSRYLVKRTGEKVFLECVQDMDHENMFWYRQDPGLGLRLIYFSYDVKMKEKGDIPEGYSVSREKKERFSLILESASTNQTSMYLCASSLPTAHPGLAGSSYEQYFGPGTRLTVT.